The T cell receptor beta chain under discussion was sequenced for a study of post-analysis software for immune sequencing data. About the research overall: Relapsing-remitting, secondary progressive and progressive-relapsing multiple sclerosis were all included among the disease courses.

Overall study results and limits: Five TRBV segments, including TRBV5-6, TRBV5-1 and TRBV20-1, were more frequent in patients than controls. In multiple sclerosis, normalized Chao1 diversity was significantly below that of controls. Those samples that were prepared in the same batch co-clustered strongly by F measure.

The CDR3 length is 15 residues. Germline assignment: CDR1 SGDLS and CDR2 YYNGEE. Trimming removed 1 base from V and 4 bases from J; junction bases left unmatched: 5. Regarding this clonotype: As yet, its antigen is unknown.

Unique molecular identifiers featured in each of the TCR beta cDNA libraries. Each sample of roughly 0.95 to 10 million input T cells yielded 500,000 or so cDNA molecules, so each molecule approximated one T cell. Via MiXCR, TCRdb re-called the PCR reads, giving one row per CDR3 protein. The sample lists roughly 800,000 distinct CDR3 sequences, about half occurring once. This chain uses TRBV9 with TRBJ2-1; 7 bases fit TRBD2. The sequence derives from a girl between 5 and 17 years old with multiple sclerosis. The specimen sequenced was blood. In DNA form, the CDR3 reads TGTGCCAGCAGCGTACGGGACTACCCGTACAATGAGCAGTTCTTC. Translating gives CASSVRDYPYNEQFF.